The clone carrying this T cell receptor beta chain came up many times. It was RNA transcripts that yielded the amplified TCR beta CDR3 regions. First-round RT-PCR targeting the TCR CDR3 was performed with the HTBI primer set. TCRdb ran MiXCR on the multiplex PCR reads and lists one entry per CDR3 protein. This sample has about 740,000 distinct CDR3 sequences; about 15% occur once, and the top ten carry more than 8.5%. The data belong to a study of T cells in Graves' hyperthyroidism and ophthalmopathy. The TCR comes from a young woman with Graves' hyperthyroidism. Specimen: blood.

In DNA, the CDR3 is TGTGCCAGCAGTCTGAATCAGCCCCAGCATTTT. Translated: CASSLNQPQHF. This rearrangement joins TRBV28 to TRBJ1-5; D gene unclear. This CDR3 comprises 11 residues. Per the germline V gene, CDR1 is MDHEN and CDR2 is SYDVKM. V was shortened by 5 bases and J by 4 bases, with 3 bases between the two germline ends.